What follows are 29 T cell receptor beta chains derived from one specimen sequenced in a study of response to subunit inactivated influenza vaccine. MiXCR, applied by TCRdb to the RT-PCR reads, yields one record per CDR3 protein. Of about 610,000 distinct CDR3 sequences listed, 14% are singletons. Sequencing was performed on PBMCs from blood, taken about 13 days after vaccination. The receptors were gathered from a man over 45 who received an inactivated influenza vaccine.

This clonotype occurred a few times. CDR3 DNA sequence: TGCAGTGCTAGTCGCGCGACAGATACGCAGTATTTT. It translates to CSASRATDTQYF. The chain employs TRBV20-1 and TRBJ2-3; D gene ambiguous. The CDR3 sequence is 12 residues long. V lost 3 bases and J 3 bases, leaving 7 bases between the germline ends. Germline V gene lookup returns CDR1 DFQATT and CDR2 SNEGSKA (reference sequence).

The chain has TRBV7-2 and TRBJ2-1; D call uncertain. Trimming left V 5 bases short and J 5 bases short, with 7 bases between. The CDR3 is made up of 12 amino acids. Per germline, CDR1 SGHTA and CDR2 FQGNSA. CDR3 amino acids: CASSLPHNEQFF. CDR3 in DNA: TGTGCCAGCAGCCTCCCCCACAATGAGCAGTTCTTC.

This clonotype was detected only a few times. The chain has TRBV7-6 and TRBJ2-1, with a possible D match to TRBD2 (5 bases). CDR1 is SGHVS, CDR2 FNYEAQ, per germline. Trimming took off 5 bases at V and 9 bases at J, with 17 bases between the two ends. The CDR3 length is 14 residues. The CDR3 nucleotides read TGTGCCAGCAGCCCGCTTCCTAGCATGGGTGAGCAGTTCTTC. Its protein is CASSPLPSMGEQFF.

V gene TRBV6-2 or TRBV6-3 combines with J gene TRBJ2-5, with D tentatively TRBD2 (6 bases). Trimming removed 3 bases at V and 1 base at J, with 15 bases between. Germline V lookup: CDR1 MNHEY, CDR2 SVGEGT. The length of the CDR3 is 16 residues. The CDR3 DNA is TGTGCCAGCAGTTATACGATTGGCGGGACCCAAGAGACCCAGTACTTC. It is translated as CASSYTIGGTQETQYF.

This clonotype was counted a few times. The CDR3 sequence: CASSTGAYSGNTIYF. In DNA form, the CDR3 reads TGTGCCAGCAGCACAGGGGCTTACTCTGGAAACACCATATATTTT. V usage is TRBV12-3 or TRBV12-4 and J usage is TRBJ1-3; 7 bases match TRBD1. This CDR3 has 15 amino acids. V lost 6 bases and J lost 0; bases outside the gene matches: 5.

This clonotype has more than one count but fewer than ten. The gene calls are TRBV12-3 or TRBV12-4 and TRBJ1-6; D is undetermined. The CDR3 contains 12 residues. Trimming removed 5 bases from V and 14 bases from J, with 13 bases in between. CDR3 DNA sequence: TGTGCCAGCAGTCCCGGGGATATGGCCCTCCACTTT. This codes for CASSPGDMALHF.

The chain employs TRBV28 and TRBJ1-4; 7 bases agree with TRBD1. The CDR3 totals 14 residues. Germline V gene sequence: CDR1 MDHEN, CDR2 SYDVKM. The J segment lost 6 bases and the V segment lost 4 bases, leaving 5 bases of the junction unmatched. The CDR3 reads CASSWGQSYEKLFF. CDR3 bases: TGTGCCAGCAGTTGGGGACAGTCCTATGAAAAACTGTTTTTT.

This clonotype showed up just a few times. This chain's CDR3 is CASSLGLAGGPRTDTQYF. The CDR3 coding sequence is TGTGCCAGCAGCTTAGGTCTAGCGGGGGGACCCCGCACAGATACGCAGTATTTT. The chain joins TRBV7-6 to TRBJ2-3, with 11 bases identical to TRBD2. Germline CDR1 is SGHVS and CDR2 is FNYEAQ. CDR3 length: 18 residues. J gave up 1 base and V 1 base, and 7 bases lay outside the gene matches.

The J gene is TRBJ2-1, the V gene TRBV3-1; 11 bases match TRBD2. The CDR3 consists of 15 residues. The germline gives CDR1 LGHDT, CDR2 YNNKEL (reference sequence). The trim removed 2 bases at V and 8 bases at J, leaving 5 bases unmatched. CDR3 nucleotide sequence: TGTGCCAGCAGCCAACTTAGCGGGGGGGCCCATGAGCAGTTCTTC. Encoded protein: CASSQLSGGAHEQFF.

This clonotype was seen more than once but under ten times. This chain links TRBV10-3 with TRBJ2-1, with D possibly being TRBD1 or TRBD2 (5 bases each). The germline V gene has CDR1 ENHRY and CDR2 SYGVKD. The CDR3 loop spans 13 amino acids. Trimming took 8 bases from V and 9 from J, leaving 17 bases between them. The CDR3 bases are TGTGCCATCCGAGAATTGGGACCTGGTGAGCAGTTCTTC. Translating it yields CAIRELGPGEQFF.

This clonotype was counted many times. The chain couples TRBV28 to TRBJ2-5; D is undetermined. Germline CDR1 and CDR2: MDHEN and SYDVKM. The V end was cut by 8 bases, the J end by 0 bases, with 10 bases between. This CDR3 comprises 13 residues. The CDR3 is CASRRIYQETQYF. As DNA, the CDR3 is TGTGCCAGCCGCAGGATTTACCAAGAGACCCAGTACTTC.

CDR3 sequence (DNA): TGTGCCAGCAGCCCCGGGGGCGTCACAGATACGCAGTATTTT. This gives the protein CASSPGGVTDTQYF. This rearrangement joins TRBV7-9 to TRBJ2-3, with D possibly called TRBD1 or TRBD2 (6 bases each). CDR3 size: 14 residues. Germline CDR1 is SEHNR and CDR2 is FQNEAQ (reference sequence). V dropped 5 bases and J dropped 2 bases, with 11 bases sitting between them.

J is TRBJ2-3 and V is TRBV7-2; possible D gene TRBD1, 7 bases. The CDR3 has 16 amino acids. V lost 4 bases to trimming and J lost 3 bases, with 17 bases between them. Germline CDR1 and CDR2: SGHTA and FQGNSA. DNA of the CDR3: TGTGCCAGCAGCTCCCGCAGGGGGGCTGGGACAGATACGCAGTATTTT. It codes for CASSSRRGAGTDTQYF.

This clonotype was counted only a few times. The J gene is TRBJ1-2, the V gene TRBV12-3 or TRBV12-4; 7 nucleotides line up with TRBD1. J was trimmed by 5 bases and V by 3 bases; bases with no gene match: 6. The CDR3 loop spans 14 amino acids. The chain's CDR3 is CASSFRDSTYGYTF. The CDR3 DNA follows: TGTGCCAGCAGTTTCCGGGACAGTACTTATGGCTACACCTTC.

This clonotype was seen a few times. The chain has TRBV30 and TRBJ1-4, with a tentative D call TRBD1 (5 bases). The CDR3 consists of 13 residues. Trimming shortened V by 1 base and J by 5 bases, and 8 bases separated the two germline ends. Germline loops: CDR1 GTSNPN, CDR2 SVGIG (reference sequence). The CDR3 DNA is TGTGCCTGGAGTGCAGGGATGAATGAAAAACTGTTTTTT. Its translation is CAWSAGMNEKLFF.

This chain connects TRBV18 to TRBJ2-7; TRBD1 matches 11 bases. Germline V gene sequence: CDR1 KGHSH, CDR2 LQKENI. Trimming cost V 3 bases and J 4 bases; bases outside gene matches: 5. CDR3 length equals 15 residues. The CDR3 region has the DNA TGTGCCAGCTCACCGCGGACAGGGGGCTATTACGAGCAGTACTTC. It codes for CASSPRTGGYYEQYF.

This clonotype has more than one count but fewer than ten. This CDR3 is CASSMGPGDQPQHF. CDR3 in DNA: TGTGCCAGTAGTATGGGACCGGGTGATCAGCCCCAGCATTTT. The chain uses TRBV19 and TRBJ1-5; TRBD1 might be the D (5 bases). V lost 3 bases to trimming and J lost 5 bases, with 11 bases between them. The CDR3 extends over 14 amino acids. Germline V lookup: CDR1 LNHDA, CDR2 SQIVND (reference sequence).

This clonotype has just a few counts. The rearrangement joins TRBV5-6 to TRBJ2-7; D may be TRBD1 or TRBD2 (5 bases each). The length of the CDR3 is 16 residues. Trimming took 4 bases from V and 3 from J, leaving 20 bases between them. From germline, CDR1 is SGHDT and CDR2 YYEEEE. The CDR3 region has the DNA TGTGCCAGCAGCCTGAATAGGGGAGTCACCCTCTACGAGCAGTACTTC. Residues: CASSLNRGVTLYEQYF.

The V and J genes are TRBV6-1 and TRBJ2-1; 8 nucleotides match TRBD1. V gave up 7 bases and J gave up 10 bases; unmatched junction bases: 12. This CDR3 is 14 amino acids long. Germline CDR1 is MNHNS and CDR2 is SASEGT. This chain's CDR3 is CASTSNQGAREQFF. CDR3 sequence (DNA): TGTGCCAGCACCTCAAATCAGGGGGCGCGGGAGCAGTTCTTC.

This clonotype was counted between two and nine times. The chain carries TRBV12-3 or TRBV12-4 and TRBJ1-5; TRBD1 is a possible D gene (6 bases). The ends were cut back, 2 bases at V and 6 bases at J, with 14 bases in the middle. The CDR3 is 15 amino acids. The CDR3 DNA follows: TGTGCCAGCAGTTTAACTAGGGGGGGGGTTCAGCCCCAGCATTTT. Translation gives CASSLTRGGVQPQHF.

This clonotype was seen a few times. This chain uses TRBV2 with TRBJ1-2, with D perhaps TRBD1 (5 bases). CDR1 SNHLY and CDR2 FYNNEI come from the germline V gene. V lost 5 bases, J lost 1 base, and 11 bases lay in between. The CDR3 is 14 residues long. The CDR3 DNA follows: TGTGCCAGCAGTTCAGGGCTTAGTAACTATGGCTACACCTTC. Residues: CASSSGLSNYGYTF.

V is TRBV20-1 and J is TRBJ2-1, with D perhaps TRBD1 (8 bases). Trimming pared 0 bases from V and 3 bases from J, leaving 15 bases between. Germline CDR1 and CDR2: DFQATT and SNEGSKA (reference sequence). This CDR3 has 16 amino acids. CDR3 protein: CSAREIQGGNYNEQFF. The CDR3 coding sequence is TGCAGTGCTAGAGAAATACAGGGGGGGAACTACAATGAGCAGTTCTTC.

The gene calls are TRBV20-1 and TRBJ2-7; the match to TRBD1 covers 8 bases. V dropped 6 bases and J dropped 6; count of bases not matched to a gene: 10. Germline CDR1 is DFQATT and CDR2 is SNEGSKA (reference sequence). CDR3 length: 13 amino acids. CDR3 residues: CSAHTRGLAEQYF. The CDR3 DNA reads TGCAGTGCCCATACCAGGGGGCTGGCCGAGCAGTACTTC.

The V and J genes are TRBV27 and TRBJ2-5; 9 nucleotides match TRBD1. Germline V gene sequence: CDR1 MNHEY, CDR2 SMNVEV (reference sequence). The CDR3 has 18 amino acids. V was clipped by 3 bases and J by 4 bases; unmatched bases: 15. The CDR3 DNA reads TGTGCCAGCAGTTTTATCCCTCCCGGGACAGGGATGTCAGAGACCCAGTACTTC. Protein: CASSFIPPGTGMSETQYF.

The chain links TRBV29-1 to TRBJ2-2; D may be TRBD1 (6 bases). Germline assignment: CDR1 SQVTM and CDR2 ANQGSEA. The CDR3 spans 13 residues. V was pared by 5 bases and J by 0 bases, with 7 bases between. The CDR3 nucleotides are TGCAGCGTTAGACAGGCGAACACCGGGGAGCTGTTTTTT. Protein sequence: CSVRQANTGELFF.

The rearrangement links TRBV7-2 to TRBJ1-5, with 10 bases that match TRBD1. The length of the CDR3 is 15 residues. The V gene's germline CDR1 is SGHTA and CDR2 FQGNSA. V shed 4 bases, J shed 1 base, and the junction held 1 base outside the gene matches. In nucleotides, the CDR3 is TGTGCCAGCAGCTGGACAGGGGGAAGCAATCAGCCCCAGCATTTT. Protein product: CASSWTGGSNQPQHF.

This clonotype was detected only a few times. V usage is TRBV12-3 or TRBV12-4 and J usage is TRBJ2-4, with D possibly TRBD2 on 5 matching bases. Between the trimmed V and J ends, which lost 7 bases and 0 bases, there was a span of 13 bases. The CDR3 consists of 15 residues. This CDR3 reads CASTNLSAAKNIQYF. In DNA form, the CDR3 reads TGTGCCAGCACAAACCTTAGCGCAGCCAAAAACATTCAGTACTTC.

This clonotype was observed a few times. The chain carries TRBV7-9 and TRBJ2-5; D is perhaps TRBD1 (5 bases). Trimming stripped 8 bases from V and 1 base from J, with 8 bases between. Germline values: CDR1 SEHNR, CDR2 FQNEAQ (reference sequence). The CDR3 extends over 12 amino acids. Here the CDR3 DNA reads TGTGCCAGCGCAGGGCTCCAAGAGACCCAGTACTTC. Its protein is CASAGLQETQYF.

In its sample, this clonotype was seen a few times. V gene TRBV20-1 combines with J gene TRBJ1-4, with D maybe TRBD1 (6 bases). This CDR3 is 13 amino acids long. The V and J ends lost 4 bases and 3 bases respectively, with 9 bases between them. The germline V gene encodes CDR1 DFQATT and CDR2 SNEGSKA (reference sequence). CDR3 region: CSATGGPNEKLFF. The CDR3 nucleotides read TGCAGTGCTACTGGGGGGCCTAATGAAAAACTGTTTTTT.